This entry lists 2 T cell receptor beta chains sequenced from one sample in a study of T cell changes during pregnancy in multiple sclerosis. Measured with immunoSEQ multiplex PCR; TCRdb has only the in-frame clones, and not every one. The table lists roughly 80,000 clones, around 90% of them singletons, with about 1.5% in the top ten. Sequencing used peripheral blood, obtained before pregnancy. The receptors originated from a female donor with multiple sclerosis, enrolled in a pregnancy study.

CDR3 in DNA: TGTGCCAGCGTGGGCGCAGGAGGGACTGAAGCTTTCTTT. Protein product: CASVGAGGTEAFF. This chain links TRBV5-4 with TRBJ1-1; unclear D gene. Germline CDR1 reads SGHNT; CDR2 reads YYREEE (reference sequence). This CDR3 is 13 amino acids long. V was pared by 7 bases and J by 5 bases, with 15 bases between.

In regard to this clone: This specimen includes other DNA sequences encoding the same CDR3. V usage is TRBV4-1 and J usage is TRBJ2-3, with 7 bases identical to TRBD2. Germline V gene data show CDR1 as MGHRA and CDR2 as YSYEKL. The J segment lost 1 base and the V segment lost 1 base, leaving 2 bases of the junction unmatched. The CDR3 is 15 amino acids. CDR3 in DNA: TGCGCCAGCAGCCAAGTGGGGGGGGGCACAGATACGCAGTATTTT. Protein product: CASSQVGGGTDTQYF.